A selection of T cell receptor beta chains follows, all from one sample in a study of CDR3 diversity in severe acne. Using its own MiXCR run on the PCR reads, TCRdb lists one record per CDR3 protein. The sample includes roughly 100,000 distinct CDR3 sequences, approximately 47% of them seen just once. Sequencing used blood. These receptors all come from a male donor with acne. CDR3s include the opening cysteine and the closing phenylalanine or tryptophan. A D gene is named only where the DNA matches it firmly. Size tells how often a clone was seen (once, few, many) or the class of an expanded clone, and some rows leave it out.

size	J	D	V	CDR3	DNA
-	TRBJ1-4	-	TRBV2	CASRGGRLFF	TGTGCCAGCAGAGGCGGGAGACTGTTTTTT
few	TRBJ2-7	TRBD2	TRBV20-1	CSARDVTSGRAWYEQYF	TGCAGTGCTAGAGATGTAACTAGCGGGAGGGCCTGGTACGAGCAGTACTTC
-	TRBJ2-5	TRBD2	TRBV7-3	CASSPTSGRGETQYF	TGTGCCAGCAGCCCGACTAGCGGGAGAGGAGAGACCCAGTACTTC
-	TRBJ2-7	TRBD1	TRBV5-1	CASSSPGQGTYEQYF	TGCGCCAGCAGCTCGCCGGGACAGGGGACCTACGAGCAGTACTTC
-	TRBJ1-4	-	TRBV10-1	CASSESSQGEKLFF	TGCGCCAGCAGTGAGTCGTCACAGGGAGAAAAACTGTTTTTT
-	TRBJ2-7	TRBD1	TRBV27	CASSPYPGQGSYEQYF	TGTGCCAGCAGCCCATACCCGGGACAGGGTAGCTACGAGCAGTACTTC
-	TRBJ2-1	TRBD2	TRBV19	CASSATSGSGDEQFF	TGTGCCAGTAGTGCGACTAGCGGGAGTGGGGATGAGCAGTTCTTC
-	TRBJ1-2	-	TRBV6-5	CASSSSLRGEDGYTF	TGTGCCAGCAGTTCAAGCCTCAGGGGAGAGGATGGCTACACCTTC
few	TRBJ2-2	TRBD2	TRBV7-2	CASSPASLAGDGGTGELFF	TGTGCCAGCAGCCCCGCTTCACTAGCGGGAGATGGTGGCACCGGGGAGCTGTTTTTT
-	TRBJ2-7	TRBD2	TRBV2	CACFGGAYEQYF	TGTGCTTGTTTCGGGGGGGCCTACGAGCAGTACTTC
many	TRBJ1-2	-	TRBV28	CATTRQGEDGYTF	TGTGCCACAACTCGGCAGGGCGAAGATGGCTACACCTTC
-	TRBJ2-7	TRBD2	TRBV11-1	CASSSGTSGTSPRVQYF	TGTGCCAGCAGCTCCGGGACTAGCGGGACTAGCCCGCGTGTGCAGTACTTC
many	TRBJ2-3	TRBD1	TRBV25-1	CASDPTDLGQGGRTDTQYF	TGTGCCAGCGACCCTACCGATCTAGGACAGGGTGGCCGCACAGATACGCAGTATTTT
many	TRBJ2-2	-	TRBV15	CATSSGVTGELFF	TGTGCCACCAGCTCTGGGGTCACCGGGGAGCTGTTTTTT